This T cell receptor beta chain was documented in a study of blood T cell repertoires in COVID-19 (dated by TCRdb to the early 2020s). With respect to the entire study: The collaborator samples originated in the United States, Italy and Spain and spanned the acute and convalescent phases of COVID-19. Sample metadata almost always included a de-identified subject ID, COVID-19 status, age in years and sex. The dataset comprised deeply sampled blood TCRbeta repertoires from subjects exposed to, actively infected with, or recovered from COVID-19. The prospective study material was composed of cDNA or gDNA derived from T cells, B-cell-depleted T cells, or PBMCs. Where available, HLA class I and class II types were taken from metadata supplied by the sample provider and were not determined by assay-based typing. Samples came from the ongoing ImmuneRACE study (first 160 participants) plus 1,254 subjects from 6 global collaborators. A freely available public database, intended as a resource for researchers studying the immune response to SARS-CoV-2, is where the repertoires were released.

With regard to this clone: Its recognized antigen is unknown. Base qualities are missing; no much larger clone stands one base away.

TCRbeta CDR3 regions were amplified from genomic DNA by means of the immunoSEQ Assay, a bias-controlled multiplex PCR. The authors' analysis ran thus. The number of nucleated cells in each sample was estimated from the amplification of reference gene primers within the assay. To quantify the absolute abundance of each unique TCRbeta CDR3 rearrangement, sequence reads were collapsed and filtered. For each sample, productive Simpson clonality was calculated as the square root of Simpson's diversity index over productive rearrangements. This is the immuneACCESS table as TCRdb keeps it, with only in-frame sequences that have V and J called. A part of the clones is gone; compared with another copy, unresolved V genes explain less than half, and the rest is unexplained. For V, J and clone size, that table is used; D and trimming come from the DNA. Here the sample has 220,000 or so clones; around 87% occur a single time. The top ten constitute around 16% of the sample.

Participants in the prospective study were enrolled through a virtual design, were aged roughly 18 to 100 years, and lived in approximately 25 United States geographic areas. To assign participants to cohorts, the prospective study relied on clinical history that participants themselves reported in a screening survey and a study questionnaire. A participant counted as exposed if, within 2 weeks of entering the study, that participant had been in contact with someone who had a PCR-confirmed or clinician-diagnosed COVID-19 case. In the prospective study, mobile phlebotomists collected whole blood, serum and a nasopharyngeal or oropharyngeal swab from each participant. Additional blood draws and questionnaires over an approximately two-month period could optionally be provided by prospective study participants. Before DNA extraction, blood samples from the prospective study were shipped at room temperature or frozen.

The investigation overall reported the following: Clinical and demographic metadata were provided uncurated, with the amount varying by source and participant.

The CDR1 and CDR2 encoded by the germline V gene are SGHNT and YENEEA. Trimming takes 3 bases off V and 7 bases off J; junction bases not matched to a gene: 2. The cysteine opens and the phenylalanine closes a CDR3 of 14 amino acids. Of the read, only the CDR3 DNA is kept; its 42 bases are in frame from base 1. The chain joins TRBV11-3 to TRBJ1-6, and 8 bases in between align with TRBD1. The sequence was obtained from a young man who had been exposed to COVID-19. Sequenced input: PBMCs or T cells enriched from blood (not recorded which). The CDR3 protein: CASSLGQENSPLHF. The bases are TGTGCCAGCAGCTTGGGACAGGAGAATTCACCCCTCCACTTT.